One and the same sample provided the 18 T cell receptor beta chains below, sequenced in a study of cytomegalovirus exposure and HLA in healthy donors. It was with 60 Vbeta and 13 Jbeta primers that the PCR ran. TCRdb's copy holds only in-frame clones and misses some; the assay was immunoSEQ multiplex PCR. Among around 170,000 clones listed, more than 65% were seen once. Sample: PBMCs. The receptors were gathered from a man in his fifties or sixties in good health and CMV-seropositive.

This clone appeared a few times. This CDR3 is also generated by other DNA sequences in the sample. The rearrangement joins TRBV6-5 to TRBJ1-5; 9 bases are shared with TRBD1. The CDR3 runs to 15 residues. The V gene's germline CDR1 is MNHEY and CDR2 SVGAGI. Unmatched junction bases numbered 3, after V lost 4 bases and J lost 2 bases. The CDR3: CASSSDRGGNQPQHF. For the CDR3, the DNA is TGTGCCAGCAGTTCGGACAGGGGCGGCAATCAGCCCCAGCATTTT.

The chain employs TRBV9 and TRBJ1-4; D unclear. The CDR3 has 15 residues. Germline V gene lookup returns CDR1 SGDLS and CDR2 YYNGEE. The ends were cut back, 0 bases at V and 3 bases at J, with 9 bases in the middle. The CDR3 loop reads CASSVGGSSNEKLFF. The CDR3, as DNA: TGTGCCAGCAGCGTAGGAGGGAGTTCTAATGAAAAACTGTTTTTT.

The chain recombines TRBV9 with TRBJ2-1; 8 nucleotides agree with TRBD2. CDR1 is SGDLS and CDR2 is YYNGEE in the germline V gene. The length of the CDR3 is 13 residues. Trimming took 7 bases from V and 10 from J; bases not matched to a gene: 10. Here the CDR3 DNA reads TGTGCCAGCGGTGATAGCGGGACTAGGGAGCAGTTCTTC. Protein: CASGDSGTREQFF.

The rearrangement links TRBV5-1 to TRBJ2-2, with D possibly being TRBD1 (5 bases). The germline V gene has CDR1 SGHRS and CDR2 YFSETQ. Trimming removed 0 bases at V and 6 bases at J, with 12 bases between. The CDR3 length is 15 residues. CDR3 in amino acids: CASSLGWQGAGELFF. The CDR3 DNA sequence: TGCGCCAGCAGCTTGGGGTGGCAAGGGGCCGGGGAGCTGTTTTTT.

The V gene is TRBV4-2, the J gene TRBJ2-1, with D perhaps TRBD2 (5 bases). Germline V gives CDR1 LGHNA, CDR2 YNFKEQ. Trimming stripped 1 base from V and 9 bases from J, with 13 bases between. There are 14 residues in the CDR3. The CDR3 here is CASSQVGSEGEQFF. CDR3 nucleotide sequence: TGTGCCAGCAGCCAAGTCGGTAGCGAGGGTGAGCAGTTCTTC.

This rearrangement joins TRBV4-3 to TRBJ2-6, with D uncertain. This CDR3 contains 17 residues. CDR1 and CDR2 from the germline V gene are LGHNA and YSLEER. Trimming removed 0 bases from V and 1 base from J, with 10 bases in between. CDR3: CASSQEGVVSGANVLTF. CDR3 nucleotides: TGCGCCAGCAGCCAAGAAGGAGTCGTGTCTGGGGCCAACGTCCTGACTTTC.

J is TRBJ1-1 and V is TRBV7-2; 9 bases line up with TRBD1. J gave up 2 bases and V 4 bases, and 2 bases lay outside the gene matches. This CDR3 has 14 residues. Germline lookup yields CDR1 SGHTA and CDR2 FQGNSA. CDR3 amino acids: CASSSQGANTEAFF. CDR3 nucleotide sequence: TGTGCCAGCAGCTCACAGGGGGCTAACACTGAAGCTTTCTTT.

The chain uses TRBV21-1 and TRBJ1-6; the table calls TRBD1, which could not be checked here. TRBV21-1 is reported as a pseudogene. The CDR3 sequence is 17 residues long. CDR3 nucleotide sequence: TGTGCCAGCAGCGGTAGACAGTCGAGCTCCTATAATTCACCCCTCCACTTT. This codes for CASSGRQSSSYNSPLHF.

The CDR3 bases are TGTGCCAGCAGTTTACAACTCAGGGGTGGCTACACCTTC. Amino acid sequence: CASSLQLRGGYTF. The V call is TRBV28, the J call TRBJ1-2, with D possibly being TRBD1 (6 bases). The V gene's germline CDR1 is MDHEN and CDR2 SYDVKM. CDR3 length equals 13 residues. The V end was cut by 2 bases, the J end by 7 bases, with 11 bases between.

This chain uses TRBV4-1 with TRBJ2-5; 11 bases align to TRBD2. Germline V gene lookup returns CDR1 MGHRA and CDR2 YSYEKL. V shed 2 bases, J shed 2 bases, and the junction held 10 bases outside the gene matches. This CDR3 contains 18 residues. In nucleotides, the CDR3 is TGCGCCAGCAGCCAATGGCCTAGCGGGGGGCTCGGACAAGAGACCCAGTACTTC. Protein sequence: CASSQWPSGGLGQETQYF.

The V gene is TRBV5-4, the J gene TRBJ2-2; D may be TRBD1 (5 bases). This CDR3 is 14 amino acids long. The germline CDR1 and CDR2 sequences are SGHNT and YYREEE (reference sequence). Deletions cut 1 base from V and 3 bases from J, with 7 bases between. Written as DNA, the CDR3 is TGTGCCAGCAGCTTGCAGGGCCACACCGGGGAGCTGTTTTTT. Residues: CASSLQGHTGELFF.

The gene calls are TRBV6-5 and TRBJ1-1, with a possible D match to TRBD1 (6 bases). The CDR3 loop spans 13 amino acids. Germline V lookup: CDR1 MNHEY, CDR2 SVGAGI. V was trimmed by 6 bases and J by 3 bases, leaving 11 bases between them. CDR3 bases: TGTGCCAGCAGCCCTGGGACACACACTGAAGCTTTCTTT. Protein product: CASSPGTHTEAFF.

This chain uses TRBV5-4 with TRBJ2-5; 10 bases match TRBD2. The CDR3 has 18 residues. The V gene's germline CDR1 is SGHNT and CDR2 YYREEE (reference sequence). Trimming removed 1 base from V and 1 base from J; junction bases left unmatched: 10. The CDR3 DNA reads TGTGCCAGCAGCTTGAGCCTAGCGGGGGTTAGGGGCCAAGAGACCCAGTACTTC. Amino acid sequence: CASSLSLAGVRGQETQYF.

As to this clone: One end of the junction is discordant with germline, which a read error may explain. This chain links TRBV30 with TRBJ2-7; 7 bases agree with TRBD1. Germline CDR1 reads GTSNPN; CDR2 reads SVGIG (reference sequence). CDR3 length equals 13 residues. CDR3 protein: CAWSDSGGPQKGF. CDR3 bases: TGTGCCTGGAGTGATTCAGGGGGTCCACAGAAGGGCTTC.

CDR3 region: CASTQRDRMGYTF. For the CDR3, the DNA is TGTGCCAGTACCCAGAGGGACAGAATGGGCTACACCTTC. The chain combines TRBV19 with TRBJ1-2; 7 positions agree with TRBD1. The CDR3 extends over 13 amino acids. The junction had 10 bases not matched to a gene; V was cut back by 7 bases and J by 8 bases. The germline V gene encodes CDR1 LNHDA and CDR2 SQIVND (reference sequence).

The chain combines TRBV28 with TRBJ2-1, with D tentatively TRBD1 (6 bases). This CDR3 comprises 15 residues. Trimming removed 5 bases from V and 14 bases from J, with 25 bases in between. Per the germline V gene, CDR1 is MDHEN and CDR2 is SYDVKM. The CDR3 nucleotides are TGTGCCAGCAGTCTCCCAGGACAGATCTCGGGGATGGAGTTCTTC. Translation: CASSLPGQISGMEFF. Full variable domain (remainder filled in from reference TRBV28 and TRBJ2-1): DVKVTQSSRYLVKRTGEKVFLECVQDMDHENMFWYRQDPGLGLRLIYFSYDVKMKEKGDIPEGYSVSREKKERFSLILESASTNQTSMYLCASSLPGQISGMEFFGPGTRLTVL.

The chain employs TRBV18 and TRBJ1-3, with D perhaps matching TRBD1 (5 bases). The CDR3 runs 16 residues. Germline V gene sequence: CDR1 KGHSH, CDR2 LQKENI. Trimming removed 1 base from V and 4 bases from J, with 14 bases in between. Written as DNA, the CDR3 is TGTGCCAGCTCACCACGTCGGGGGGATTCCGGAAACACCATATATTTT. Translation: CASSPRRGDSGNTIYF.

The V call is TRBV18, the J call TRBJ1-4; the D is unclear. V lost 3 bases and J lost 5, with 16 bases in between. The CDR3 is made up of 16 amino acids. From germline, CDR1 is KGHSH and CDR2 LQKENI. The CDR3 region is CASSPSVGSGNEKLFF. CDR3 coding DNA: TGTGCCAGCTCACCGAGCGTCGGCAGCGGAAATGAAAAACTGTTTTTT.